The 6 T cell receptor beta chains presented below share a single source sample, sequenced in a study of CD8 T cells in ankylosing spondylitis (TCRdb year 2017). What the research found in general, with its limitations: Blood from ankylosing spondylitis patients appeared to be characterized by a TCR beta motif made up of several highly homologous amino acid variants.

Library preparation used 5' RACE. Sequencing used an Illumina HiSeq 2500. The public reads were run again by TCRdb, first through fastp at Q25 and then through MiXCR, and only productive beta chains were kept. Each entry merges the rows of one CDR3 protein and shows their most common DNA and genes. This sample comprises 750,000 to 850,000 distinct CDR3 sequences, about 12% of them detected only once. The ten largest clonotypes hold roughly 0.51% of the sample. The antigens these receptors bind are not known. The specimen sequenced was blood, either unsorted or a sorted T cell fraction (not recorded which). The origin of the receptors is a male donor with ankylosing spondylitis.

This clonotype was detected a few times. The chain couples TRBV6-1 to TRBJ2-3; D call uncertain. Germline V gives CDR1 MNHNS, CDR2 SASEGT. Trimming took off 6 bases at V and 8 bases at J, with 15 bases between the two ends. The CDR3 runs 13 residues. CDR3 DNA sequence: TGTGCCAGCAGCCCCACGACCCTTAGTACGCAGTATTTT. Its translation is CASSPTTLSTQYF.

This chain joins TRBV7-8 and TRBJ2-1, with 9 bases matching TRBD1. Germline V gene sequence: CDR1 SGHVS, CDR2 FQNEAQ. Trimming cost V 5 bases and J 9 bases; bases outside gene matches: 17. The length of the CDR3 is 17 residues. The CDR3 protein is CASSQDRGPPGFREQFF. CDR3 nucleotide sequence: TGTGCCAGCAGCCAGGACAGGGGACCCCCAGGGTTCCGTGAGCAGTTCTTC.

CDR3 loop: CASSVGGPVLNEQFF. In DNA, the CDR3 is TGTGCCAGCAGCGTAGGTGGGCCCGTACTCAATGAGCAGTTCTTC. This chain connects TRBV9 to TRBJ2-1; unclear D gene. Germline V gene lookup returns CDR1 SGDLS and CDR2 YYNGEE. The V end was cut by 0 bases, the J end by 6 bases, with 13 bases between. There are 15 residues in the CDR3.

This clonotype was observed a handful of times. V and J are TRBV10-3 and TRBJ2-1; 12 positions agree with TRBD2. V lost 4 bases and J lost 0; bases outside the gene matches: 7. This CDR3 comprises 18 residues. Germline V CDR1 and CDR2: ENHRY, SYGVKD. CDR3 sequence: CAISAILAGGLSYNEQFF. In DNA form, the CDR3 reads TGTGCCATCAGTGCTATACTAGCGGGGGGACTCTCCTACAATGAGCAGTTCTTC.

This clonotype was seen repeatedly, ten times or more. The chain uses TRBV7-2 and TRBJ1-3; no firm D call. The CDR3 is made up of 16 amino acids. V shed 1 base and J shed 0 bases, with 10 bases lying between them. Germline values: CDR1 SGHTA, CDR2 FQGNSA. The CDR3 protein is CASSLEPLSSGNTIYF. The CDR3 DNA is TGTGCCAGCAGCTTAGAGCCACTAAGCTCTGGAAACACCATATATTTT.

V usage is TRBV20-1 and J usage is TRBJ1-2, with D hard to call. CDR1 is DFQATT, CDR2 SNEGSKA, per germline (reference sequence). V dropped 5 bases and J dropped 6 bases, with 19 bases sitting between them. This CDR3 has 14 amino acids. The CDR3 coding sequence is TGCAGTGCTCCTCCCCTCGTCAGTTACAATGGCTACACCTTC. This translates into CSAPPLVSYNGYTF.